This TCR beta chain was captured by sequencing in a study of T cell repertoires in cytomegalovirus infection. TCRdb processed the reads anew with MiXCR; each CDR3 protein has one entry. This sample has some 700,000 distinct CDR3 sequences, with 35% to 45% found just once. The germline V and J ends were trimmed by 5 bases and 5 bases, with 13 bases remaining between them. Germline V lookup: CDR1 MNHNY, CDR2 SVGAGI (reference sequence). The CDR3 extends over 14 amino acids. This rearrangement joins TRBV6-6 to TRBJ1-5, with D maybe TRBD1 (5 bases). The receptor comes from a human donor in good health (CMV status not recorded). Some clones in this sample may be carry-over from other donors' samples. Input material: PBMCs. The CDR3 bases are TGTGCCAGCAGTCCCCTCAAAGGGGATCAGCCCCAGCATTTT. Protein sequence: CASSPLKGDQPQHF.